The 14 T cell receptor beta chains reported below all come from one sample, sequenced in a study of T-cell reconstitution after alpha-beta-depleted transplantation in children. As it was prepared, the TCRbeta library received unique molecular identifiers. TCRdb reanalysed the PCR reads using MiXCR and keeps one entry per CDR3 protein. This sample has about 610,000 distinct CDR3 sequences, with about 10% found just once. Sequences were derived from PBMCs from the stem cell graft donor, sampled from the stem cell graft. Receptor source: a human donor who donated a stem cell graft to a child with acute myeloid leukemia.

The chain has TRBV10-3 and TRBJ1-1; 8 bases line up with TRBD1. Germline V gene sequence: CDR1 ENHRY, CDR2 SYGVKD. CDR3 length: 14 amino acids. J lost 4 bases, V lost 4 bases, and 5 bases had no gene match. The CDR3 loop reads CAISVGQGATEAFF. CDR3 nucleotide sequence: TGTGCCATCAGTGTAGGGCAGGGGGCCACTGAAGCTTTCTTT.

This clonotype was seen a few times. J is TRBJ2-7 and V is TRBV6-1, with 7 bases that match TRBD1. The CDR3 extends over 14 amino acids. Germline V CDR1 and CDR2: MNHNS, SASEGT. After removal of 6 bases from V and 7 bases from J, the junction contained 12 bases not matched to a gene. CDR3 amino acids: CASRGDSLTGEQYF. The CDR3 DNA follows: TGTGCCAGCAGGGGGGACAGCCTCACGGGGGAGCAGTACTTC.

This clonotype occurred many times. V gene TRBV20-1 combines with J gene TRBJ2-3, with TRBD2 identical over 10 bases. From germline, CDR1 is DFQATT and CDR2 SNEGSKA (reference sequence). This CDR3 is built from 15 residues. The V segment lost 5 bases and the J segment 0 bases; nucleotides outside the gene matches: 5. CDR3 loop: CSALAGEWSTDTQYF. CDR3 in DNA: TGCAGTGCTCTAGCGGGAGAATGGAGCACAGATACGCAGTATTTT.

In this sample, this clonotype turned up many times. The chain combines TRBV29-1 with TRBJ1-1, with 7 bases aligning to TRBD1. Germline lookup yields CDR1 SQVTM and CDR2 ANQGSEA. The CDR3 loop spans 13 amino acids. V dropped 6 bases and J dropped 1; count of bases not matched to a gene: 5. The CDR3 protein is CSVRAGGNTEAFF. CDR3 DNA sequence: TGCAGCGTCAGGGCAGGGGGGAACACTGAAGCTTTCTTT.

This clonotype has just a few counts. The chain couples TRBV29-1 to TRBJ2-7; the match to TRBD1 covers 7 bases. V was clipped by 4 bases and J by 6 bases; unmatched bases: 9. Germline V lookup: CDR1 SQVTM, CDR2 ANQGSEA. The CDR3 contains 13 residues. The CDR3 loop is CSVARQGPLEQYF. CDR3 DNA: TGCAGCGTTGCGAGACAGGGACCCCTCGAGCAGTACTTC.

This chain connects TRBV12-3 or TRBV12-4 to TRBJ2-5; perhaps TRBD2 as D (7 bases). The CDR3 consists of 15 residues. Trimming left V 5 bases short and J 4 bases short, with 17 bases between. CDR3 bases: TGTGCCAGCAGTGATCGAGGGGGGGCGGCAGAGACCCAGTACTTC. It translates to CASSDRGGAAETQYF.

At least ten counts were recorded for this clonotype. The chain uses TRBV27 and TRBJ2-2; TRBD2 matches 9 bases. The trim removed 5 bases at V and 1 base at J, leaving 2 bases unmatched. The CDR3 extends over 15 amino acids. Germline CDR1 reads MNHEY; CDR2 reads SMNVEV (reference sequence). The CDR3 sequence is CASSRLAVNTGELFF. The CDR3 DNA is TGTGCCAGCAGTCGACTAGCGGTGAACACCGGGGAGCTGTTTTTT.

This clonotype occurred many times. The rearrangement joins TRBV12-3 or TRBV12-4 to TRBJ1-5; D remains ambiguous. V was trimmed by 1 base and J by 4 bases, leaving 5 bases between them. This CDR3 region has 13 residues. The CDR3 is CASSLGANQPQHF. The CDR3 region has the DNA TGTGCCAGCAGTTTAGGGGCAAATCAGCCCCAGCATTTT.

This clonotype showed up just a few times. CDR3: CASSQPGQVVQYF. CDR3 nucleotide sequence: TGTGCCAGCAGCCAACCGGGACAGGTAGTACAGTACTTC. V and J are TRBV14 and TRBJ2-7; TRBD1 aligns across 8 bases. The J segment lost 10 bases and the V segment lost 2 bases, leaving 7 bases of the junction unmatched. CDR3 length: 13 residues. Germline V gives CDR1 SGHDN, CDR2 FVKESK.

This sequence joins TRBV24-1 and TRBJ2-1; D perhaps matches TRBD2 (6 bases). CDR3 size: 14 residues. Germline V gene lookup returns CDR1 KGHDR and CDR2 SFDVKD. CDR3 nucleotide sequence: TGTGGCGCCAGTGATGCCGGGAGAGACAATGAGCAGTTCTTC. This gives the protein CGASDAGRDNEQFF.

In its sample, this clonotype was seen a few times. The chain carries TRBV20-1 and TRBJ2-7; no definite D call. CDR3 length: 13 residues. Germline V gene sequence: CDR1 DFQATT, CDR2 SNEGSKA (reference sequence). The CDR3 reads CRVPSTSSYEQYF. The CDR3 coding sequence is TGCAGAGTACCGAGTACCAGCTCCTACGAGCAGTACTTC.

This clonotype was observed many times. The gene calls are TRBV5-1 and TRBJ2-1; tentatively, D is TRBD1 (5 bases). V lost 3 bases and J 6 bases, leaving 13 bases between the germline ends. CDR3 length equals 14 residues. CDR1 SGHRS and CDR2 YFSETQ come from the germline V gene. DNA for the CDR3: TGCGCCAGCAGCTCACAGGACCCCGTCAATGAGCAGTTCTTC. Translation gives CASSSQDPVNEQFF.

The rearrangement joins TRBV12-3 or TRBV12-4 to TRBJ2-5, with D perhaps TRBD1 (5 bases). The CDR3 consists of 15 residues. Trimming cost V 6 bases and J 0 bases, with 14 bases left between them. CDR3 amino acids: CASSLGQSYQETQYF. DNA for the CDR3: TGTGCCAGCAGCCTCGGACAATCGTACCAAGAGACCCAGTACTTC.

The chain employs TRBV12-3 or TRBV12-4 and TRBJ2-5, with D tentatively TRBD2 (6 bases). The CDR3 extends over 12 amino acids. Trimming removed 7 bases from V and 7 bases from J, with 13 bases in between. This CDR3 is CASTSDGGTQYF. CDR3 nucleotide sequence: TGTGCCAGCACCTCGGACGGGGGGACCCAGTACTTC.